This section outlines one T cell receptor (beta chain) sequence together with its context. Its antigen remains unknown. The CDR3 consists of 16 residues. Germline assignment: CDR1 SGDLS and CDR2 YYNGEE. The V end lost 0 bases, the J end lost 4 bases, and 14 bases lay between the germline ends. The source of the sample is a study of T-cell memory formation after mild COVID-19. Findings and limits, study-wide: SARS-CoV-2 specificity was not confirmed for second-wave clones peaking on day 37.

5'RACE primed from the constant segment yielded TCR alpha and TCR beta cDNA libraries bearing sample barcodes and UMIs. TCRdb reanalysed the 5' RACE reads using MiXCR and keeps one entry per CDR3 protein. The repertoire includes 210,000 or so distinct CDR3 sequences, around 27% of them detected once, and about 10% sits in the top ten. The chain has TRBV9 and TRBJ2-1, with D possibly being TRBD2 (6 bases). This clonotype originated in an adult woman who had mild COVID-19 (a few samples of this study predate the infection). Cell type and time point are not known. Sequencing input: PBMCs or a T cell subset sorted from them (not recorded which). The CDR3 loop is CASSVGGGNYYNEQFF. DNA of the CDR3: TGTGCCAGCAGCGTAGGCGGAGGGAACTATTACAATGAGCAGTTCTTC. Based on the CDR3 plus reference TRBV9 and TRBJ2-1, the full variable domain is DSGVTQTPKHLITATGQRVTLRCSPRSGDLSVYWYQQSLDQGLQFLIQYYNGEERAKGNILERFSAQQFPDLHSELNLSSLELGDSALYFCASSVGGGNYYNEQFFGPGTRLTVL.